This T cell receptor beta chain emerged from a study of blood T cell repertoires in COVID-19. Assay used: immunoSEQ multiplex PCR; TCRdb lists only in-frame clones, some missing. Here the sample spans 250,000 to 400,000 clones, 85% to 90% being singletons. Sequenced sample: peripheral blood. The receptor comes from a woman aged 25 to 39 with COVID-19, enrolled during active disease.

As DNA, the CDR3 is TGCAGTGCTAGTGGGACAGCCATGAACACTGAAGCTTTCTTT. It yields the protein CSASGTAMNTEAFF. V is TRBV20-1 and J is TRBJ1-1; 7 positions agree with TRBD1. CDR3 length equals 14 residues. The V and J ends lost 3 bases and 0 bases, in that order; junction bases with no gene match: 4. Germline CDR1 and CDR2: DFQATT and SNEGSKA (reference sequence).